This T cell receptor beta chain stems from a study of CD8 T cells in Susac syndrome. CDR1 and CDR2 (germline): LNHDA, SQIVND (reference sequence). The CDR3 sequence is 12 residues long. It was with random hexamers that roughly 0.45 to 1 ug RNA was reverse transcribed. Amplification of TCR beta CDR3 by immunoSEQ multiplex PCR spanned 54 Vbeta and 13 Jbeta. One entry per CDR3 protein, called by TCRdb with MiXCR from the immunoSEQ multiplex PCR reads. The data hold some 190,000 distinct CDR3 sequences, with approximately 93% observed a single time. Sequencing of TCR beta was carried out in blood CD8+ and CD4+ T cells. The control group consisted of healthy donors matched for age and sex.

The chain joins TRBV19 to TRBJ2-4; D gene ambiguous. Sequencing was done on a sample of CD4+ T cells from PBMCs. The sequence was collected from a human donor in good health. CDR3 protein: CACGNPKNIQYF. As DNA, the CDR3 is TGTGCGTGCGGCAACCCCAAAAACATTCAGTACTTC.